The entry that follows covers one TCR beta chain sequence. What it binds is unknown. This entry comes from a study of blood T cell dynamics during melanoma immunotherapy. Method: immunoSEQ multiplex PCR; TCRdb's copy keeps in-frame clones and lacks some. The profile shows about 4,200 clones, 90% to 97% of them singletons. Study-wide findings and caveats: Cell-free DNA CDR3 sequences most resembled the immune-effector CD8+ subset, which was also most clonal.

V was shortened by 6 bases and J by 1 base, with 6 bases between the two germline ends. The CDR3 runs to 12 residues. CDR1 LNHDA and CDR2 SQIVND come from the germline V gene (reference sequence). Stated time point: pre-treatment baseline. The source material was effector memory CD8+ T cells from blood, sampled from a patient treated with checkpoint blockade. The chain has TRBV19 and TRBJ1-1, with D possibly TRBD1 on 5 matching bases. The receptor comes from a human donor with melanoma. CDR3 coding DNA: TGTGCCAGTAGGGGGGGGAACACTGAAGCTTTCTTT. Its protein product is CASRGGNTEAFF.